These 22 T cell receptor beta chains were sequenced from one sample in a study of regulatory T cells in long-lasting Graves disease (dated by TCRdb to the early 2020s). The library relied on multiplex PCR. The listed sequencing device is Illumina HiSeq 4000. iRepertoire HTBI primers and Arm-PCR amplification of CDR3 regions were used to construct TCR beta libraries. Clones were called with MiXCR by TCRdb after fastp trimmed the public reads at Q25, and only in-frame beta chains were retained. Each entry is one CDR3 protein sequence, shown with its most common DNA and genes. Counted in this sample were hundreds of thousands of distinct CDR3 sequences; 15% to 20% of them appeared once. In total, the top ten clones hold approximately 18% of the sample. The sample's time point label, in plain terms: newly diagnosed GD, antithyroid drugs for less than 3 months. For both TCR sequencing and RNA sequencing, RNA was extracted from PBMCs in TRIzol.

This sample also belongs to another study, concerning T cells in Graves' hyperthyroidism and ophthalmopathy.

This sample comprised peripheral blood mononuclear cells (PBMCs), obtained at new diagnosis, from a patient treated with antithyroid drugs. The origin of the receptors is a woman aged 25 to 39 with Graves disease. Donor details come from another sample of the same person, matched by shared clones.

The genes are TRBV20-1 and TRBJ2-6; a weak D match, TRBD2 (6 bases). The ends were cut back, 6 bases at V and 0 bases at J, with 21 bases in the middle. CDR1 is DFQATT and CDR2 is SNEGSKA in the germline V gene (reference sequence). This CDR3 spans 18 amino acids. Here the CDR3 reads CSAIRRARGNSGANVLTF. The CDR3 DNA is TGCAGTGCGATCAGGAGGGCGAGGGGAAACTCTGGGGCCAACGTCCTGACTTTC.

CDR3 protein: CASSPLREKGSEQFF. The DNA of the CDR3 is TGTGCCAGCAGTCCCCTCCGGGAGAAAGGCAGTGAGCAGTTCTTC. The chain recombines TRBV6-1 with TRBJ2-1, with D perhaps matching TRBD2 (6 bases). This CDR3 has 15 residues. V was pared by 5 bases and J by 9 bases, with 20 bases between. CDR1 MNHNS and CDR2 SASEGT come from the germline V gene.

The V call is TRBV12-3 or TRBV12-4, the J call TRBJ2-6, with TRBD1 matching 7 bases. The CDR3 is 17 residues long. V lost 7 bases, J lost 0 bases, and 9 bases stayed unmatched. CDR3 sequence: CASTPDRYLSGANVLTF. CDR3 DNA: TGTGCCAGCACCCCGGACAGGTACCTCTCTGGGGCCAACGTCCTGACTTTC.

The chain links TRBV29-1 to TRBJ2-2; 8 bases are shared with TRBD1. Germline CDR1 is SQVTM and CDR2 is ANQGSEA. This CDR3 is built from 13 residues. The V gene end was trimmed by 4 bases and the J gene end by 4 bases; junction bases not matched to a gene: 2. The chain's CDR3 is CSVGDRGTGELFF. Here the CDR3 DNA reads TGCAGCGTTGGCGACAGGGGCACCGGGGAGCTGTTTTTT.

This clonotype was seen only a few times. The chain uses TRBV19 and TRBJ2-2; 7 bases line up with TRBD2. V trimming: 7 bases; J trimming: 3 bases; junction bases outside the gene matches: 11. CDR1 is LNHDA and CDR2 is SQIVND in the germline V gene (reference sequence). This CDR3 spans 16 amino acids. This CDR3 reads CASTPGGGRDTGELFF. The CDR3 DNA sequence: TGTGCCAGTACCCCAGGAGGCGGGAGAGACACCGGGGAGCTGTTTTTT.

This rearrangement joins TRBV28 to TRBJ2-7; a weak D match, TRBD1 (5 bases). Germline V gene data show CDR1 as MDHEN and CDR2 as SYDVKM. The CDR3 covers 13 residues. Trimming took 6 bases from V and 2 from J, leaving 11 bases between them. Here the CDR3 reads CASRTRVPYEQYF. DNA of the CDR3: TGTGCCAGCAGGACCAGGGTACCCTACGAGCAGTACTTC.

This clonotype has a count of ten or more. This chain joins TRBV27 and TRBJ2-1, with 7 positions matching TRBD1. CDR3 length equals 13 residues. V trimming: 5 bases; J trimming: 10 bases; junction bases outside the gene matches: 8. Germline assignment: CDR1 MNHEY and CDR2 SMNVEV (reference sequence). CDR3 nucleotides: TGTGCCAGCAGTACCTTCCTCAGGGGGGAGCAGTTCTTC. Its protein product is CASSTFLRGEQFF.

This clonotype was counted at least ten times. This chain joins TRBV6-2 or TRBV6-3 and TRBJ2-7, with 7 bases aligning to TRBD2. The CDR3 contains 13 residues. CDR1 is MNHEY and CDR2 is SVGEGT in the germline V gene. The trim removed 8 bases at V and 3 bases at J, leaving 7 bases unmatched. The CDR3: CASGLAANYEQYF. CDR3 nucleotides: TGTGCCAGCGGGCTAGCGGCAAACTACGAGCAGTACTTC.

This clonotype has only a few counts. J is TRBJ2-3 and V is TRBV27; unclear D gene. Germline lookup yields CDR1 MNHEY and CDR2 SMNVEV (reference sequence). This CDR3 is 14 amino acids long. V shed 1 base and J shed 2 bases, with 7 bases lying between them. The CDR3 protein is CASSLFRPTDTQYF. The CDR3 DNA reads TGTGCCAGCAGTTTATTTCGGCCCACAGATACGCAGTATTTT.

V is TRBV5-1 and J is TRBJ2-1; D perhaps matches TRBD2 (5 bases). Germline V gene data show CDR1 as SGHRS and CDR2 as YFSETQ. Trimming pared 4 bases from V and 4 bases from J, leaving 18 bases between. The CDR3 is made up of 16 amino acids. The CDR3 reads CASSQVARGPYNEQFF. CDR3 coding DNA: TGCGCCAGCAGCCAGGTAGCGCGAGGGCCGTACAATGAGCAGTTCTTC.

This clonotype was seen many times. The J gene is TRBJ2-2, the V gene TRBV9; unclear D gene. Germline loops: CDR1 SGDLS, CDR2 YYNGEE. This CDR3 is 13 amino acids long. The ends were cut back, 4 bases at V and 5 bases at J, with 9 bases in the middle. The CDR3 DNA follows: TGTGCCAGCAGCCCAATGGGGACCGGGGAGCTGTTTTTT. It encodes CASSPMGTGELFF.

This chain uses TRBV5-1 with TRBJ2-3; 11 positions match TRBD2. The CDR3 consists of 19 residues. V was clipped by 1 base and J by 8 bases; unmatched bases: 18. Germline-derived CDR1 and CDR2 are SGHRS and YFSETQ. The CDR3 DNA is TGCGCCAGCAGCTTGACTAGCGGGAGTCTTCGACTAGCAGCGGGTACGCAGTATTTT. Translation: CASSLTSGSLRLAAGTQYF. Variable domain in full (rest from reference TRBV5-1 and TRBJ2-3): KAGVTQTPRYLIKTRGQQVTLSCSPISGHRSVSWYQQTPGQGLQFLFEYFSETQRNKGNFPGRFSGRQFSNSRSEMNVSTLELGDSALYLCASSLTSGSLRLAAGTQYFGPGTRLTVL.

Many counts were recorded for this clonotype. V and J are TRBV15 and TRBJ1-1, with D uncertain. Per the germline V gene, CDR1 is LNHNV and CDR2 is YYDKDF (reference sequence). The CDR3 consists of 15 residues. V was pared by 0 bases and J by 1 base, with 9 bases between. The CDR3 loop is CATSREFTGNTEAFF. CDR3 DNA sequence: TGTGCCACCAGCAGAGAGTTTACGGGGAACACTGAAGCTTTCTTT.

The CDR3 spells CASSRDRGYTPLHF. CDR3 DNA sequence: TGTGCCAGCAGTAGGGACAGGGGGTACACACCCCTCCACTTT. The J gene is TRBJ1-6, the V gene TRBV6-1; 11 bases match TRBD1. The CDR3 is 14 amino acids. Germline CDR1 MNHNS, CDR2 SASEGT. J gave up 11 bases and V 5 bases, and 5 bases lay outside the gene matches.

The J gene is TRBJ1-5, the V gene TRBV11-2, with TRBD1 matching 9 bases. CDR3 size: 18 residues. The V gene's germline CDR1 is SGHAT and CDR2 FQNNGV. V lost 5 bases, J lost 2 bases, and 13 bases stayed unmatched. The CDR3 region is CASSPTTGTGTGNQPQHF. In DNA form, the CDR3 reads TGTGCCAGCAGCCCCACGACCGGGACAGGGACAGGCAATCAGCCCCAGCATTTT.

For this clonotype: A clone one base away is much larger, so this may be a read error. Here the CDR3 DNA reads TGTGCCAGCAGTTTGTCGACATCGATTTCACCCCTCTACTTT. Translation gives CASSLSTSISPLYF. This chain connects TRBV28 to TRBJ1-6; no firm D call. The germline V gene has CDR1 MDHEN and CDR2 SYDVKM. CDR3 length: 14 amino acids.

This clonotype has a count of ten or more. The rearrangement links TRBV5-1 to TRBJ2-7; TRBD1 aligns across 8 bases. Unmatched junction bases numbered 4, after V lost 4 bases and J lost 4 bases. Germline V gene data show CDR1 as SGHRS and CDR2 as YFSETQ. The CDR3 runs 13 residues. CDR3 in amino acids: CASSVDRGYEQYF. The CDR3 DNA reads as TGCGCCAGCAGCGTCGACAGGGGTTACGAGCAGTACTTC. The variable domain in full, completed from reference TRBV5-1 and TRBJ2-7, reads KAGVTQTPRYLIKTRGQQVTLSCSPISGHRSVSWYQQTPGQGLQFLFEYFSETQRNKGNFPGRFSGRQFSNSRSEMNVSTLELGDSALYLCASSVDRGYEQYFGPGTRLTVT.

Many counts were recorded for this clonotype. The chain joins TRBV7-9 to TRBJ2-1; TRBD2 matches at 9 bases. The CDR3 has 14 residues. Per the germline V gene, CDR1 is SEHNR and CDR2 is FQNEAQ (reference sequence). V trimming: 2 bases; J trimming: 8 bases; junction bases outside the gene matches: 4. CDR3 sequence: CASSLLAGGHEQFF. The CDR3 DNA reads as TGTGCCAGCAGCTTATTGGCGGGAGGGCATGAGCAGTTCTTC.

V and J are TRBV6-1 and TRBJ2-6, with D hard to call. The CDR3 spans 14 residues. V lost 6 bases to trimming and J lost 2 bases, with 8 bases between them. Per the germline V gene, CDR1 is MNHNS and CDR2 is SASEGT. The chain's CDR3 is CASSEMAGANVLTF. The CDR3 bases are TGTGCCAGCAGCGAAATGGCTGGGGCCAACGTCCTGACTTTC.

The chain employs TRBV10-3 and TRBJ2-3; 7 bases match TRBD2. J gave up 2 bases and V 0 bases, and 2 bases lay outside the gene matches. The germline gives CDR1 ENHRY, CDR2 SYGVKD. The CDR3 length is 15 residues. CDR3 in amino acids: CAISESTSLTDTQYF. The CDR3 DNA reads as TGTGCCATCAGTGAGTCGACTAGCCTCACAGATACGCAGTATTTT.

This clonotype appeared many times. The CDR3 nucleotides are TGTGCCAGCAGTTTAGATGGGGCAGCTGTTAGCTACACCTTC. This translates into CASSLDGAAVSYTF. The chain links TRBV12-3 or TRBV12-4 to TRBJ1-2; D is possibly TRBD1 (5 bases). V shed 1 base and J shed 9 bases, with 15 bases lying between them. This CDR3 has 14 amino acids.

This clonotype was counted many times. The V gene is TRBV7-9, the J gene TRBJ2-5, with a possible D match to TRBD2 (6 bases). V was trimmed by 1 base and J by 5 bases, leaving 14 bases between them. CDR1 is SEHNR, CDR2 FQNEAQ, per germline (reference sequence). This CDR3 is built from 15 residues. The CDR3 sequence: CASSLGGGIMETQYF. The CDR3 DNA is TGTGCCAGCAGCTTAGGCGGCGGGATTATGGAGACCCAGTACTTC.